This TCR beta chain stems from a study of blood T cell repertoires in COVID-19. V lost 0 bases and J lost 9, with 9 bases in between. From germline, CDR1 is MNHEY and CDR2 SVGAGI. The CDR3 runs to 13 residues. Those enrolled, adults aged roughly 18 to 90 years, came from roughly 22 US areas. Some clones are missing from TCRdb's copy, which holds only in-frame ones; the method was immunoSEQ multiplex PCR. The sample includes 400,000 to 450,000 clones, 80% to 90% of them seen just once. The sequence was collected from a man aged 30-40 years who had recovered from COVID-19. The genes are TRBV6-5 and TRBJ2-1, with D unresolved. Sequencing used PBMCs or T cells enriched from blood (not recorded which). This CDR3 reads CASSYSYQFEQFF. CDR3 sequence (DNA): TGTGCCAGCAGTTACTCATACCAGTTTGAGCAGTTCTTC.